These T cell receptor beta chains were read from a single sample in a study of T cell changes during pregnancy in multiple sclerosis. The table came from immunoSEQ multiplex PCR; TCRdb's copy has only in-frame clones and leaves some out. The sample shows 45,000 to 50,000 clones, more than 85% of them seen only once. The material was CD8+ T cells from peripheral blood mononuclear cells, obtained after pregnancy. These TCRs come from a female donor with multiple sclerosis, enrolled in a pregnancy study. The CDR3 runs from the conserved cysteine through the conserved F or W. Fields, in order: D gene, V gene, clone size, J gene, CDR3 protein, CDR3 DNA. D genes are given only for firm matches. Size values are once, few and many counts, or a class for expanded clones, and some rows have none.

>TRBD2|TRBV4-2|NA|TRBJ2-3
CASVGRGGGTDTQYF
TGTGCCAGCGTTGGGAGGGGCGGGGGAACAGATACGCAGTATTTT
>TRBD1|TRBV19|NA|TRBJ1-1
CASSIERDRRDGTEAFF
TGTGCCAGTAGTATAGAAAGGGACAGGAGGGATGGTACTGAAGCTTTCTTT
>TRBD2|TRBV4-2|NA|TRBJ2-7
CASSQEDSGSSPYEQYF
TGTGCCAGCAGCCAAGAGGATAGCGGGAGTTCACCCTACGAGCAGTACTTC
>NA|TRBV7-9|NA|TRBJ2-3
CASSYKAMEDTQYF
TGTGCCAGCAGCTACAAAGCGATGGAAGATACGCAGTATTTT
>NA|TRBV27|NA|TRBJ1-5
CASSPQVFDTYQPQHF
TGTGCCAGCAGTCCTCAGGTGTTTGACACGTATCAGCCCCAGCATTTT
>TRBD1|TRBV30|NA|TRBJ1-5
CAWSLGTGNQPQHF
TGTGCCTGGAGTTTGGGGACAGGAAATCAGCCCCAGCATTTT
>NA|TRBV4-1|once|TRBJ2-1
CASSQDLPAVSYNEQFF
TGCGCCAGCAGCCAAGACCTCCCGGCGGTCTCCTACAATGAGCAGTTCTTC
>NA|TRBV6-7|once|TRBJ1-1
CASSYWTRANTEAFF
TGTGCCAGCAGTTACTGGACGAGGGCGAACACTGAAGCTTTCTTT
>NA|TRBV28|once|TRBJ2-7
CASSLAVRDGSYEQYF
TGTGCCAGCAGTTTGGCCGTGCGGGACGGCTCCTACGAGCAGTACTTC
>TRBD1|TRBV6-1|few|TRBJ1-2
CASSEAPDRGPASYTF
TGTGCCAGCAGTGAAGCACCTGACAGGGGGCCGGCGAGCTACACCTTC
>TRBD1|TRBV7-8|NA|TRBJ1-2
CASSPGTGTGYGYTF
TGTGCCAGCAGCCCGGGGACCGGGACAGGCTATGGCTACACCTTC
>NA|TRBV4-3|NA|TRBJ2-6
CASSQDWEVLAGANVLTF
TGCGCCAGCAGCCAAGATTGGGAGGTCCTAGCCGGGGCCAACGTCCTGACTTTC
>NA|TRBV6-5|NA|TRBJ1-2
CASSYSKETGYTF
TGTGCCAGCAGTTACTCAAAGGAGACGGGCTACACCTTC
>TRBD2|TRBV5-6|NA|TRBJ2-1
CASSFGTSINEQFF
TGTGCCAGCAGCTTTGGGACTAGCATTAATGAGCAGTTCTTC
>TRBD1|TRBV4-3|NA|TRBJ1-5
CASSRNRGRRDQPQHF
TGCGCCAGCAGCCGGAACAGGGGGAGGAGGGATCAGCCCCAGCATTTT
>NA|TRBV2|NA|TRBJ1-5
CASEELTSNQPQHF
TGTGCCAGCGAAGAGCTTACTAGCAATCAGCCCCAGCATTTT
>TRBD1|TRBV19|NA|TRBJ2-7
CASSISGTGVYEQYF
TGTGCCAGTAGTATTAGCGGGACAGGGGTTTACGAGCAGTACTTC
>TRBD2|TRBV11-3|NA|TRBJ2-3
CASSPGEAGVTDTQYF
TGTGCCAGCAGCCCTGGGGAAGCGGGAGTCACAGATACGCAGTATTTT
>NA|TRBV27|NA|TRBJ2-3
CASAEGDLTDTQYF
TGTGCCAGCGCAGAGGGGGATCTCACAGATACGCAGTATTTT
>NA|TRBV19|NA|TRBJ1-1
CASNSWPEAFF
TGTGCCAGTAATTCGTGGCCTGAAGCTTTCTTT
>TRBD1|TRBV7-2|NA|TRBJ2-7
CASSHGTGLSYEQYF
TGTGCCAGCAGCCACGGGACAGGGCTGTCCTACGAGCAGTACTTC
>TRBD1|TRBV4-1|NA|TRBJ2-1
CASSQQDRGDYNEQFF
TGCGCCAGCAGCCAACAGGACAGGGGTGACTACAATGAGCAGTTCTTC
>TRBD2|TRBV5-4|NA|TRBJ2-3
CASSSGRGADTQYF
TGTGCCAGCAGTTCCGGGCGGGGGGCAGATACGCAGTATTTT
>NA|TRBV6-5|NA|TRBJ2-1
CASGGTQQFF
TGTGCCAGCGGCGGGACTCAGCAGTTCTTC
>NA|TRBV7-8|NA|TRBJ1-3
CASRIQGSGNTIYF
TGTGCCAGCAGGATACAGGGATCTGGAAACACCATATATTTT
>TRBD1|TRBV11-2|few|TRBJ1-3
CASSSGTDSGNTIYF
TGTGCCAGCAGCTCCGGGACAGACTCTGGAAACACCATATATTTT
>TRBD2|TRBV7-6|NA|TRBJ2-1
CASSLVRGSSYNEQFF
TGTGCCAGCAGCTTAGTGCGGGGGTCCTCCTACAATGAGCAGTTCTTC
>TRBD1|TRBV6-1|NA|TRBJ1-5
CASRDRGLGQPQHF
TGTGCCAGCAGAGACAGGGGGCTGGGTCAGCCCCAGCATTTT
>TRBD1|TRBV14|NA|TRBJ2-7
CASSQRTGGNNYEQYF
TGTGCCAGCAGCCAACGGACAGGGGGTAATAACTACGAGCAGTACTTC
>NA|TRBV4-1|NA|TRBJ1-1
CASSQDLGRANTEAFF
TGCGCCAGCAGCCAAGATCTTGGCAGGGCGAACACTGAAGCTTTCTTT
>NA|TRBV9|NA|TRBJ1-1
CASSVTGTNTEAFF
TGTGCCAGCAGCGTAACAGGGACGAACACTGAAGCTTTCTTT
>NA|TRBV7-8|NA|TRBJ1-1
CASSPVQEAFF
TGTGCCAGCAGCCCAGTACAGGAAGCTTTCTTT
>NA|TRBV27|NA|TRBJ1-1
CASSLGGVETEAFF
TGTGCCAGCAGTTTGGGCGGGGTGGAGACTGAAGCTTTCTTT
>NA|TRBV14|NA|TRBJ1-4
CASSQSGRLPTNEKLFF
TGTGCCAGCAGCCAATCCGGCAGGCTCCCAACTAATGAAAAACTGTTTTTT
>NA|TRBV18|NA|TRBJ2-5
CASSPPLAVRQETQYF
TGTGCCAGCTCACCACCCCTAGCCGTGCGCCAAGAGACCCAGTACTTC
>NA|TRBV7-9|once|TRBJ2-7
CASSFEENYEQYF
TGTGCCAGCAGCTTTGAGGAAAACTACGAGCAGTACTTC
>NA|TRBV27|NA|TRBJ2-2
CASSLWPLDSHTGELFF
TGTGCCAGCAGTTTATGGCCCCTGGACAGTCACACCGGGGAGCTGTTTTTT
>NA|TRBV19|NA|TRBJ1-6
CASSIQQVNSPLHF
TGTGCCAGTAGTATACAACAGGTTAATTCACCCCTCCACTTT
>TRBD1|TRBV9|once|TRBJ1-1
CASTETGGTLNTEAFF
TGTGCCAGCACGGAGACAGGGGGCACTTTGAACACTGAAGCTTTCTTT
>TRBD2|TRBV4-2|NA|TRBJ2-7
CASSQGPSGVYEQYF
TGTGCCAGCAGCCAAGGTCCTAGCGGGGTCTACGAGCAGTACTTC
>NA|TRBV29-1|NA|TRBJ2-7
CSVDGVAGSTYEQYF
TGCAGCGTTGATGGGGTCGCGGGATCGACCTACGAGCAGTACTTC
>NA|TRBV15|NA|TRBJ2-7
CATSRVGQIYEQYF
TGTGCCACCAGCAGAGTCGGACAGATCTACGAGCAGTACTTC
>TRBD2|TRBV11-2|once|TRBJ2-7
CASSLSQRERAYEQYF
TGTGCCAGCAGCTTATCCCAGCGGGAGCGCGCCTACGAGCAGTACTTC
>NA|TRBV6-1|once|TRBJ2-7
CASRDLSSGYEQYF
TGTGCCAGCAGGGATCTTAGTTCGGGATACGAGCAGTACTTC
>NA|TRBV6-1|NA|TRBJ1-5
CASSEGISTSLPQHF
TGTGCCAGCAGTGAAGGAATTTCGACTAGTCTGCCCCAGCATTTT
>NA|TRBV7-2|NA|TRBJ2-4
CASSLVGANIQYF
TGTGCCAGCAGCTTGGTGGGGGCGAACATTCAGTACTTC
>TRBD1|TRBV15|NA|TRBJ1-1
CATSRGQGGMNTEAFF
TGTGCCACCAGCCGCGGACAGGGAGGGATGAACACTGAAGCTTTCTTT
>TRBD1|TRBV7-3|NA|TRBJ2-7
CASSLGQGRNEQYF
TGTGCCAGCAGCTTGGGACAGGGGAGAAACGAGCAGTACTTC
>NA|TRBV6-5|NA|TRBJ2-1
CASSYSRDFGEQFF
TGTGCCAGCAGTTACTCGAGGGATTTCGGTGAGCAGTTCTTC
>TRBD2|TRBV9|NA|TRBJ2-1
CASSVLAGGPDEQFF
TGTGCCAGCAGCGTACTAGCGGGAGGTCCGGATGAGCAGTTCTTC
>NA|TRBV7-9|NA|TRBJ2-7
CASSLAGGLSYEQYF
TGTGCCAGCAGCTTAGCGGGGGGGCTTTCCTACGAGCAGTACTTC
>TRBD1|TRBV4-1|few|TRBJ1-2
CASSQDAAGQGDGYTF
TGCGCCAGCAGCCAAGACGCTGCGGGACAGGGGGATGGCTACACCTTC
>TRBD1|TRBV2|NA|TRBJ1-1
CATDRDSLSAFF
TGTGCCACGGACAGGGACTCTCTGAGCGCTTTCTTT
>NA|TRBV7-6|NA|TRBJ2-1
CASSLDLGSINEQFF
TGTGCCAGCAGCTTAGACCTGGGTAGCATCAATGAGCAGTTCTTC
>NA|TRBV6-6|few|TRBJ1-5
CASSYFRGNQPQHF
TGTGCCAGCAGTTACTTCAGGGGCAATCAGCCCCAGCATTTT
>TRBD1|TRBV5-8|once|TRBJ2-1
CASSRRTGGSVF
TGTGCCAGCAGCCGTCGGACAGGGGGCTCTGTCTTC
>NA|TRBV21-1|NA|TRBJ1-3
CASSRTGDLSGNTIYF
TGTGCCAGCAGCAGAACAGGAGATCTCTCTGGAAACACCATATATTTT